This passage covers 26 T cell receptor beta chains from one sample sequenced in a study of blood T cell repertoires in COVID-19. Using immunoSEQ multiplex PCR, the repertoire was profiled, and TCRdb retains in-frame clones only, with some absent. The table lists about 150,000 clones, roughly 80% of them singletons. Sequenced sample: peripheral blood. These receptors were obtained from a woman of 80 years or more with acute or convalescent COVID-19.

This chain uses TRBV19 with TRBJ1-2; D is uncertain. The CDR3 runs to 13 residues. From germline, CDR1 is LNHDA and CDR2 SQIVND (reference sequence). The ends were cut back, 5 bases at V and 2 bases at J, with 9 bases in the middle. CDR3: CASSAPQNYGYTF. The CDR3, as DNA: TGTGCCAGTAGTGCCCCACAGAACTATGGCTACACCTTC. Full variable domain (missing parts from reference TRBV19 and TRBJ1-2): DGGITQSPKYLFRKEGQNVTLSCEQNLNHDAMYWYRQDPGQGLRLIYYSQIVNDFQKGDIAEGYSVSREKKESFPLTVTSAQKNPTAFYLCASSAPQNYGYTFGSGTRLTVV.

In DNA, the CDR3 is TGTGCCACCAGTGAAGGTAAACAGGGAAATCAGCCCCAGCATTTT. Translated, it gives CATSEGKQGNQPQHF. V is TRBV24-1 and J is TRBJ1-5; D might be TRBD1 (6 bases). Germline V lookup: CDR1 KGHDR, CDR2 SFDVKD. The V end was cut by 4 bases, the J end by 4 bases, with 13 bases between. The CDR3 spans 15 residues.

This clone was seen once. V and J are TRBV5-1 and TRBJ2-7; 8 nucleotides align to TRBD1. The CDR3 covers 19 residues. Germline CDR1 SGHRS, CDR2 YFSETQ. The V and J ends lost 0 bases and 4 bases, in that order; junction bases with no gene match: 18. The CDR3 loop reads CASSLARGLWMDRVYEQYF. The CDR3 DNA follows: TGCGCCAGCAGCTTGGCCCGCGGCCTGTGGATGGACAGGGTTTACGAGCAGTACTTC. The variable domain in full, with the rest retrieved from reference TRBV5-1 and TRBJ2-7, is KAGVTQTPRYLIKTRGQQVTLSCSPISGHRSVSWYQQTPGQGLQFLFEYFSETQRNKGNFPGRFSGRQFSNSRSEMNVSTLELGDSALYLCASSLARGLWMDRVYEQYFGPGTRLTVT.

V and J are TRBV9 and TRBJ1-1; a possible D gene is TRBD1 (6 bases). CDR1 and CDR2 (germline): SGDLS, YYNGEE. Between the trimmed V and J ends, which lost 6 bases and 7 bases, there was a span of 19 bases. The CDR3 covers 14 residues. This chain's CDR3 is CASNTDGTPGEAFF. In nucleotides, the CDR3 is TGTGCCAGCAACACCGACGGGACACCCGGTGAAGCTTTCTTT.

The chain couples TRBV5-6 to TRBJ2-5; tentatively, D is TRBD1 (5 bases). Trimming removed 4 bases at V and 0 bases at J, with 22 bases between. From germline, CDR1 is SGHDT and CDR2 YYEEEE. This CDR3 is built from 18 residues. CDR3 nucleotides: TGTGCCAGCAGCCCACAACTAATCAGGGAAAGTAACCAAGAGACCCAGTACTTC. It encodes CASSPQLIRESNQETQYF.

The CDR3 sequence is CAWSGTGLEQPQHF. The CDR3 region has the DNA TGTGCCTGGAGTGGGACAGGGTTAGAGCAGCCCCAGCATTTT. The rearrangement joins TRBV30 to TRBJ1-5, with TRBD1 matching 8 bases. The V gene end was trimmed by 1 base and the J gene end by 7 bases; junction bases not matched to a gene: 6. The CDR3 has 14 amino acids. Germline V gives CDR1 GTSNPN, CDR2 SVGIG (reference sequence).

V is TRBV5-3 and J is TRBJ1-2; 7 bases agree with TRBD1. TRBV5-3 is known as an ORF, though its function is uncertain. V was pared by 4 bases and J by 1 base, with 7 bases of the junction left unmatched. This CDR3 spans 15 amino acids. This CDR3 reads CARSHSDRVNYGYTF. The CDR3 DNA sequence: TGTGCCAGAAGCCATTCTGACAGGGTTAACTATGGCTACACCTTC.

The chain couples TRBV11-2 to TRBJ2-7; 9 nucleotides align to TRBD2. The CDR3 runs to 15 residues. V lost 5 bases and J lost 4; bases outside the gene matches: 9. Germline V gene lookup returns CDR1 SGHAT and CDR2 FQNNGV. The CDR3, as DNA: TGTGCCAGCAGCCCTAGTGACAGCGGGGGGTACGAGCAGTACTTC. Translating it yields CASSPSDSGGYEQYF. The whole variable domain, remainder taken from reference TRBV11-2 and TRBJ2-7, is EAGVAQSPRYKIIEKRQSVAFWCNPISGHATLYWYQQILGQGPKLLIQFQNNGVVDDSQLPKDRFSAERLKGVDSTLKIQPAKLEDSAVYLCASSPSDSGGYEQYFGPGTRLTVT.

J is TRBJ2-7 and V is TRBV18; maybe TRBD2 (5 bases). The germline V gene encodes CDR1 KGHSH and CDR2 LQKENI. Trimming removed 2 bases at V and 6 bases at J, with 11 bases between. The CDR3 consists of 13 residues. The CDR3 coding sequence is TGTGCCAGCTCACCATCTGAGGGAGTCGAGCAGTACTTC. Its protein is CASSPSEGVEQYF.

CDR3 sequence: CASRPGARQGASYNEQFF. DNA of the CDR3: TGTGCCAGCAGACCGGGGGCCCGACAGGGGGCGAGCTACAATGAGCAGTTCTTC. J is TRBJ2-1 and V is TRBV7-9, with TRBD1 matching 10 bases. V lost 6 bases to trimming and J lost 3 bases; unmatched junction nucleotides: 14. CDR1 SEHNR and CDR2 FQNEAQ come from the germline V gene (reference sequence). This CDR3 is 18 amino acids long.

The chain employs TRBV10-2 and TRBJ2-7; D call uncertain. The CDR3 spans 11 residues. Germline V CDR1 and CDR2: WSHSY, SAAADI. V was clipped by 7 bases and J by 0 bases, with 4 bases between them. The DNA for the CDR3 is TGCGCCAGCACAGGCTCCTACGAGCAGTACTTC. Residues: CASTGSYEQYF.

The chain links TRBV30 to TRBJ2-3, with 13 bases fitting TRBD2. The CDR3 is 16 amino acids. CDR1 GTSNPN and CDR2 SVGIG come from the germline V gene (reference sequence). Unmatched junction bases numbered 8, after V lost 2 bases and J lost 6 bases. CDR3: CAWSTGTSGMGDTQYF. The CDR3 nucleotides are TGTGCCTGGAGTACCGGGACTAGCGGGATGGGGGATACGCAGTATTTT.

In its sample, this clone was seen once. The CDR3 sequence: CASSSYTTGKVNEKLFF. CDR3 DNA: TGTGCCAGCAGCTCCTACACGACAGGGAAGGTAAATGAAAAACTGTTTTTT. This chain links TRBV5-6 with TRBJ1-4; the match to TRBD1 covers 7 bases. The CDR3 is 17 amino acids. The germline CDR1 and CDR2 sequences are SGHDT and YYEEEE. Trimming took 3 bases from V and 5 from J; bases not matched to a gene: 13.

This clone was recorded a few times. The chain recombines TRBV18 with TRBJ2-3; D might be TRBD1 (5 bases). CDR3 length: 16 residues. Germline lookup yields CDR1 KGHSH and CDR2 LQKENI. V gave up 0 bases and J gave up 2 bases, with 12 bases separating them. The CDR3 nucleotides are TGTGCCAGCTCACCACCGGTTCAGGGTCTCACAGATACGCAGTATTTT. Translation: CASSPPVQGLTDTQYF. Complete variable domain (other parts from reference TRBV18 and TRBJ2-3): NAGVMQNPRHLVRRRGQEARLRCSPMKGHSHVYWYRQLPEEGLKFMVYLQKENIIDESGMPKERFSAEFPKEGPSILRIQQVVRGDSAAYFCASSPPVQGLTDTQYFGPGTRLTVL.

V and J are TRBV6-5 and TRBJ2-1, with TRBD2 identical over 8 bases. The CDR3 loop spans 16 amino acids. Per the germline V gene, CDR1 is MNHEY and CDR2 is SVGAGI. Trimming cost V 2 bases and J 0 bases; bases outside gene matches: 3. CDR3 bases: TGTGCCAGCAGTTACACAACTAGCGGCTCCTACAATGAGCAGTTCTTC. Translation: CASSYTTSGSYNEQFF.

The chain couples TRBV19 to TRBJ1-1; a possible D gene is TRBD1 (6 bases). Trimming took off 6 bases at V and 3 bases at J, with 14 bases between the two ends. There are 14 residues in the CDR3. Germline V lookup: CDR1 LNHDA, CDR2 SQIVND (reference sequence). The CDR3 here is CASSSRAGDTEAFF. The DNA of the CDR3 is TGTGCCAGTAGCTCACGGGCAGGGGACACTGAAGCTTTCTTT.

CDR3 DNA: TGCGCCAGCAGCTTGGAGACAGGGAATTCACCCCTCCACTTT. Encoded protein: CASSLETGNSPLHF. The chain couples TRBV5-1 to TRBJ1-6; 7 bases agree with TRBD1. Germline V lookup: CDR1 SGHRS, CDR2 YFSETQ. V trimming: 0 bases; J trimming: 7 bases; junction bases outside the gene matches: 1. The CDR3 has 14 amino acids.

The chain recombines TRBV11-2 with TRBJ1-2; maybe TRBD1 (5 bases). The CDR3 loop spans 15 amino acids. V shed 0 bases and J shed 8 bases, with 16 bases lying between them. Per germline, CDR1 SGHAT and CDR2 FQNNGV. The CDR3, as DNA: TGTGCCAGCAGCTTAGACCCCAGGGCGCCTAGAGGCTACACCTTC. This gives the protein CASSLDPRAPRGYTF. Full variable domain (rest looked up from reference TRBV11-2 and TRBJ1-2): EAGVAQSPRYKIIEKRQSVAFWCNPISGHATLYWYQQILGQGPKLLIQFQNNGVVDDSQLPKDRFSAERLKGVDSTLKIQPAKLEDSAVYLCASSLDPRAPRGYTFGSGTRLTVV.

V gene TRBV9 combines with J gene TRBJ2-5; TRBD1 matches 10 bases. The J segment lost 3 bases and the V segment lost 4 bases, leaving 6 bases of the junction unmatched. This CDR3 is built from 15 residues. Germline-derived CDR1 and CDR2 are SGDLS and YYNGEE. In DNA, the CDR3 is TGTGCCAGCAGCACCCAGGGACAGGGGAAAGAGACCCAGTACTTC. This translates into CASSTQGQGKETQYF.

This chain connects TRBV3-1 (or the pseudogene TRBV3-2) to TRBJ1-5; D uncertain. CDR3 length: 13 residues. Germline CDR1 LGHDT, CDR2 YNNKEL (reference sequence). V was clipped by 3 bases and J by 4 bases, with 7 bases between them. The CDR3 coding sequence is TGTGCCAGCAGCCACCAAGAGAATCAGCCCCAGCATTTT. This encodes CASSHQENQPQHF.

The chain couples TRBV20-1 to TRBJ2-1; 9 bases line up with TRBD2. V lost 3 bases and J lost 15; bases outside the gene matches: 9. CDR1 is DFQATT, CDR2 SNEGSKA, per germline (reference sequence). This CDR3 is built from 12 residues. The CDR3 DNA follows: TGCAGTGCTAGTAGGATTAGCGGGAGTCGGTTCTTC. It specifies CSASRISGSRFF.

The J gene is TRBJ1-2, the V gene TRBV7-9, with D maybe TRBD1 (5 bases). The germline V gene has CDR1 SEHNR and CDR2 FQNEAQ (reference sequence). The V and J ends lost 7 bases and 5 bases respectively, with 23 bases between them. The CDR3 has 16 amino acids. CDR3 protein: CASTSLRGDKGYGYTF. The DNA of the CDR3 is TGTGCCAGCACCTCCCTTAGGGGTGACAAAGGGTATGGCTACACCTTC.

The chain links TRBV2 to TRBJ2-1, with TRBD2 matching over 10 bases. This CDR3 region has 11 residues. Looked up from germline, CDR1 is SNHLY and CDR2 is FYNNEI. The junction had 0 bases not matched to a gene; V was cut back by 6 bases and J by 10 bases. CDR3 in amino acids: CASRAGGEQFF. In DNA form, the CDR3 reads TGTGCCAGCAGAGCGGGAGGGGAGCAGTTCTTC.

CDR3 in amino acids: CASSPPPREVYGYTF. The CDR3, as DNA: TGTGCCAGCTCACCACCCCCCAGGGAAGTCTATGGCTACACCTTC. This chain uses TRBV18 with TRBJ1-2, with D perhaps TRBD1 (5 bases). The CDR3 loop spans 15 amino acids. Trimming pared 0 bases from V and 4 bases from J, leaving 12 bases between. The germline CDR1 and CDR2 sequences are KGHSH and LQKENI.

This chain connects TRBV12-3 or TRBV12-4 to TRBJ1-2, with D possibly being TRBD1 (6 bases). V shed 6 bases and J shed 5 bases, with 13 bases lying between them. CDR3 length: 13 residues. The CDR3, as DNA: TGTGCCAGCAGCCTACAGGGAGGGTATGGCTACACCTTC. It yields the protein CASSLQGGYGYTF.

The chain employs TRBV23-1 and TRBJ2-7; no clear D gene. TRBV23-1 is an ORF for which the function is uncertain. CDR3 size: 14 residues. Trimming left V 2 bases short and J 3 bases short, with 11 bases between. The DNA for the CDR3 is TGCGCCAGCAGTCAAAGCATTGCTTTCTACGAGCAGTACTTC. It specifies CASSQSIAFYEQYF.